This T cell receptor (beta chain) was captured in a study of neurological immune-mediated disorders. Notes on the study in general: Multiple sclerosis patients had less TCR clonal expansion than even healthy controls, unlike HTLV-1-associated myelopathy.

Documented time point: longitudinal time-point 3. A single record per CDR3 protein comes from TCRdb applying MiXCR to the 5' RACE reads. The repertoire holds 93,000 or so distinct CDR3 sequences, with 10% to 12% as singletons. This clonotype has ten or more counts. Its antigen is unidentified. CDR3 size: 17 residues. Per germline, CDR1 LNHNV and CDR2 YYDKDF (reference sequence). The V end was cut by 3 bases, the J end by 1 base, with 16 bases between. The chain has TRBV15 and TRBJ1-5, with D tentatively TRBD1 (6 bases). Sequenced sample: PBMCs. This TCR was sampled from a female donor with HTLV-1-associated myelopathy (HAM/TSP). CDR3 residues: CATSRTGGAGSNQPQHF. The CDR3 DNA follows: TGTGCCACCAGCAGGACCGGGGGGGCTGGGAGCAATCAGCCCCAGCATTTT. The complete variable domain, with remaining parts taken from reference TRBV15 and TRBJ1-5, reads DAMVIQNPRYQVTQFGKPVTLSCSQTLNHNVMYWYQQKSSQAPKLLFHYYDKDFNNEADTPDNFQSRRPNTSFCFLDIRSPGLGDTAMYLCATSRTGGAGSNQPQHFGDGTRLSIL.